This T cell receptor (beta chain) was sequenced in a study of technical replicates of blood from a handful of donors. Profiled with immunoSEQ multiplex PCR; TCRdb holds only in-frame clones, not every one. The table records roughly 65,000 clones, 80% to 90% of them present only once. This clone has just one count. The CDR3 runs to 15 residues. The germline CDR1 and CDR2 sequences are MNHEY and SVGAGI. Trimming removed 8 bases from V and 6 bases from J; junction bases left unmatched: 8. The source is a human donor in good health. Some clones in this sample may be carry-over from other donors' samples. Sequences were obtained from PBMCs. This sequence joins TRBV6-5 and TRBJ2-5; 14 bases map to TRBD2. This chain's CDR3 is CASRGTSGGGKTQYF. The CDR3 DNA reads TGTGCCAGCCGAGGGACTAGCGGGGGTGGAAAGACCCAGTACTTC.